This TCR beta chain is from a study of blood T cell repertoires in COVID-19. The CDR3 runs 15 residues. Germline V gene sequence: CDR1 LGHNA, CDR2 YSLEER. Trimming at V came to 1 base and at J to 7 bases, leaving 9 bases not matched to a gene. Assay: immunoSEQ multiplex PCR; the TCRdb copy retains only in-frame clones and omits some. The table shows 200,000 to 300,000 clones, with roughly 83% occurring only once. The J gene is TRBJ2-7, the V gene TRBV4-3; 8 bases are shared with TRBD1. The receptor's source is a woman aged 50 to 60 who had recovered from COVID-19. The source material was PBMCs or T cells enriched from blood (not recorded which). CDR3 amino acids: CASSQANRGIGEQYF. CDR3 bases: TGCGCCAGCAGCCAAGCGAACAGGGGGATAGGAGAGCAGTACTTC.